The clone carrying this T cell receptor beta chain was counted at least ten times. This sample is drawn from a study of regulatory T cells in long-lasting Graves disease. The time point: persistent/refractory GD, antithyroid drugs over 5 years with positive TRAb. The TCR library was made from RNA that had been extracted from PBMCs in TRIzol. J was trimmed by 10 bases and V by 6 bases; bases with no gene match: 10. CDR1 and CDR2 from the germline V gene are MDHEN and SYDVKM. This CDR3 is 13 amino acids long. Combining iRepertoire HTBI primers with Arm-PCR of CDR3 regions, the authors built TCR beta libraries. Via MiXCR, TCRdb re-called the multiplex PCR reads, giving one row per CDR3 protein. The data show 360,000 or so distinct CDR3 sequences, roughly 25% seen once.

V is TRBV28 and J is TRBJ1-1; 8 bases are shared with TRBD1. The specimen comprised peripheral blood mononuclear cells (PBMCs), sampled when the disease was refractory, from a patient treated with antithyroid drugs. This TCR was recovered from a woman in her forties with Graves disease. For the CDR3, the DNA is TGTGCCAGCAGCCAGGGACAGGAGGTGGGAGCTTTCTTT. Its translation: CASSQGQEVGAFF. Filled out from reference TRBV28 and TRBJ1-1, the complete variable domain reads DVKVTQSSRYLVKRTGEKVFLECVQDMDHENMFWYRQDPGLGLRLIYFSYDVKMKEKGDIPEGYSVSREKKERFSLILESASTNQTSMYLCASSQGQEVGAFFGQGTRLTVV.